The rows below give T cell receptor beta chains drawn from one sample of a study of PD-1 blockade in classical Hodgkin lymphoma. Method: immunoSEQ multiplex PCR; TCRdb's copy keeps in-frame clones and lacks some. The sample has approximately 11,000 clones; roughly 80% are singletons. The sample here was peripheral blood mononuclear cells (PBMCs), taken at baseline. Receptors were obtained from a human donor with classical Hodgkin lymphoma. The CDR3 runs from the conserved cysteine through the conserved F or W. Each record gives: V gene, D gene, clone size, J gene, CDR3 DNA, CDR3 protein. D genes are given only for firm matches. Clone size appears in some rows only: once, few, many, or a class for an expanded clone.

TRBV27	-	-	TRBJ2-7	TGTGCCAGCAGTTTATCTCCAGGCCCCGGGTTTCCCTACGAGCAGTACTTC	CASSLSPGPGFPYEQYF
TRBV5-1	TRBD2	-	TRBJ2-5	TGCGCCAGCAGCTCTTATCTAGCGGGAGCTAGAGAGACCCAGTACTTC	CASSSYLAGARETQYF
TRBV27	-	-	TRBJ2-7	TGTGCCAGCAGCCGAAGGGAGGCTTCCTACGAGCAGTACTTC	CASSRREASYEQYF
TRBV15	-	-	TRBJ2-1	TGTGCCACCAGCAGAGTGAGAACAGGTTCAGGGTACAATGAGCAGTTCTTC	CATSRVRTGSGYNEQFF
TRBV27	-	-	TRBJ2-7	TGTGCCAGCAGCCCCACTCATAGCTCCTACGAGCAGTACTTC	CASSPTHSSYEQYF
TRBV5-3	TRBD1	-	TRBJ1-5	TGTGCCAGACTACCCCCGGGGTCCCAGGGGGGGAGCAATCAGCCCCAGCATTTT	CARLPPGSQGGSNQPQHF
TRBV9	TRBD2	-	TRBJ2-7	TGTGCCAGCAGCGGACTAGCGGGAGGGCCGGACGAGCAGTACTTC	CASSGLAGGPDEQYF
TRBV18	TRBD1	-	TRBJ1-6	TGTGCCAGCTCACCATCACAGGGGAATTCACCCCTCCACTTT	CASSPSQGNSPLHF
TRBV15	-	-	TRBJ1-5	TGTGCCACCAGCAGAGATCTACCCAGGGGAGGTCAGCCCCAGCATTTT	CATSRDLPRGGQPQHF
TRBV7-8	-	-	TRBJ1-6	TGTGCCAGCAGCTTACGGACAGATCAACATTCACCCCTCCACTTT	CASSLRTDQHSPLHF
TRBV28	-	-	TRBJ1-2	TGTGCCAGCACTACAGGGTCCATCAAATTATATGGCTACACCTTC	CASTTGSIKLYGYTF
TRBV5-4	-	-	TRBJ2-2	TGTGCCAGCAGGCCGGTCAGCGGAACGAACACCGGGGAGCTGTTTTTT	CASRPVSGTNTGELFF
TRBV6-5	-	-	TRBJ1-2	TGTGCCAGCAGTCCACTGACCAGTGGGGGCTACACCTTC	CASSPLTSGGYTF
TRBV7-8	TRBD1	-	TRBJ1-6	TGTGCCAGCAGCTTAGTTGGCGGGACAGGGTATAATTCACCCCTCCACTTT	CASSLVGGTGYNSPLHF
TRBV6-5	-	-	TRBJ2-3	TGTGCCAGCAGTTACTCGTCACTCAGGGATACGCAGTATTTT	CASSYSSLRDTQYF
TRBV28	-	medium-sized	TRBJ1-5	TGTGCCAGCAGTGTGGGTTCGGGGGCATATCAGCCCCAGCATTTT	CASSVGSGAYQPQHF
TRBV4-1	TRBD1	-	TRBJ2-5	TGCGCCAGCAGCCCCCACAGGGGCCGAGAGACCCAGTACTTC	CASSPHRGRETQYF
TRBV28	TRBD1	-	TRBJ2-7	TGTGCCAGCAGTTTAACAGGGGCCAGATCCTACGAGCAGTACTTC	CASSLTGARSYEQYF
TRBV12-5	-	once	TRBJ1-3	TGTGCTAGTGGTCCCCCCTTTGGGGGCTCTGGAAACACCATATATTTT	CASGPPFGGSGNTIYF
TRBV10-1	TRBD2	-	TRBJ2-1	TGCGCCAGCACACAGCGGGGGAGGAATGAGCAGTTCTTC	CASTQRGRNEQFF
TRBV27	TRBD1	-	TRBJ2-6	TGTGCCAGCAGGCCGGCTAGGGGGCTTGGGGCCAACGTCCTGACTTTC	CASRPARGLGANVLTF
TRBV28	-	once	TRBJ2-7	TGTGCCAGCAGCGTTTACTACGAGCAGTACTTC	CASSVYYEQYF
TRBV5-1	TRBD2	-	TRBJ2-5	TGCGCCAGCAGTTTATCCGGGACTAGAGGCCAAGAGACCCAGTACTTC	CASSLSGTRGQETQYF
TRBV15	TRBD1	-	TRBJ2-1	TGTGCCACCAGCCGGGACAGGGGCTCCTACAATGAGCAGTTCTTC	CATSRDRGSYNEQFF
TRBV2	TRBD1	-	TRBJ2-1	TGTGCCAGCAGGTACAGGGGCGGTGGCAATGAGCAGTTCTTC	CASRYRGGGNEQFF
TRBV7-9	TRBD1	-	TRBJ2-7	TGTGCCAGCAGCTTAGAAGGGACAGGGATTTCCGAGCAGTACTTC	CASSLEGTGISEQYF
TRBV10-3	-	-	TRBJ1-5	TGTGCCATCAGTGAGATAGGCTGGGGCAATCAGCCCCAGCATTTT	CAISEIGWGNQPQHF
TRBV7-9	-	-	TRBJ2-2	TGTGCCAGCAGCTTTCTCCCCCCGGGACCCTCGGTCGGGGAGCTGTTTTTT	CASSFLPPGPSVGELFF